A selection of T cell receptor beta chains follows, all from one sample in a study of CD8+ T cells in alopecia areata. Here immunoSEQ multiplex PCR was the method, and the copy in TCRdb shows in-frame clones only, minus some. This table holds 65,000 to 100,000 clones, roughly half found once. Sequencing was carried out using NKG2D-high CD8+ T cells sorted from blood. Receptor source: a human donor with alopecia areata. The CDR3 runs from the conserved cysteine through the conserved F or W. Fields, in order: CDR3 length, V gene, J gene, D gene, clone size, CDR3 protein, CDR3 DNA. The D gene is left open where the match is weak. The size entry is marked missing in some rows and otherwise reads once, few, many or a size class.

12,TRBV25-1,TRBJ2-7,.,few,CASTRGDYEQYF,TGTGCCAGCACCAGGGGTGACTACGAGCAGTACTTC
13,TRBV2,TRBJ1-1,.,.,CASIEEGNTEAFF,TGTGCCAGCATAGAGGAAGGGAACACTGAAGCTTTCTTT
14,TRBV6-5,TRBJ2-7,TRBD2,.,CASSSGLAGSEQYF,TGTGCCAGCAGTTCGGGACTAGCGGGATCCGAGCAGTACTTC
12,TRBV4-3,TRBJ1-1,.,few,CASSQGNTEAFF,TGCGCCAGCAGCCAGGGGAACACTGAAGCTTTCTTT
14,TRBV28,TRBJ2-7,.,few,CASSSPGQPYEQYF,TGTGCCAGCAGTTCCCCTGGGCAGCCCTACGAGCAGTACTTC
12,TRBV27,TRBJ2-1,.,few,CASRSGYYEQFF,TGTGCCAGCAGATCCGGTTATTATGAGCAGTTCTTC
12,TRBV6-5,TRBJ2-1,.,once,CASSFQGRQQFF,TGTGCCAGCAGTTTTCAGGGGAGACAGCAGTTCTTC
11,TRBV11-2,TRBJ1-1,TRBD1,.,CASRGQREAFF,TGTGCCAGCAGGGGACAGAGAGAAGCTTTCTTT
16,TRBV28,TRBJ2-1,TRBD2,.,CASRLRLALPYNEQFF,TGTGCCAGCAGGCTCCGACTAGCCTTACCCTACAATGAGCAGTTCTTC
15,TRBV28,TRBJ1-1,.,.,CASSEIGNENTEAFF,TGTGCCAGCAGCGAAATTGGGAACGAAAACACTGAAGCTTTCTTT